The 27 T cell receptor beta chains below were found in one sample sequenced in a study of low-dose radiotherapy and immunotherapy resistance in tumors. Time point in this sample: after trial treatment. This sample's treatment: LDRT plus nivolumab, ipilimumab, low-dose cyclophosphamide and aspirin (RACIN trial). Gene-specific TRAV and TRBV primers were used for first-strand cDNA, covering alpha and beta chains. PCR amplification of the TCRs was performed with Phusion for about 20 PCR cycles, and it relied on a constant-region primer together with a V-primer adapter. TCRdb re-called the reads through MiXCR, storing one row per CDR3 protein. The table lists about 44,000 distinct CDR3 sequences, around 25% of them singletons, with roughly a tenth in the top ten. Sequences were derived from PBMCs, sampled after low-dose radiotherapy plus immunotherapy. All receptors derive from a male donor with prostate cancer.

Comment on this clonotype: This sequence is one base from a far larger clone and is likely a read error. The chain uses TRBV10-3 and TRBJ1-1; D is perhaps TRBD1 (5 bases). Germline CDR1 and CDR2: ENHRY and SYGVKD. This CDR3 is built from 14 residues. V lost 10 bases and J 1 base, leaving 16 bases between the germline ends. Written as DNA, the CDR3 is TGTGCCAGCAGCCCAGGGCCCCGGAACACTGAAGCTTTCTTT. It encodes CASSPGPRNTEAFF.

As for this clonotype: This likely came from a read error, as a far larger clone is one base away. V gene TRBV27 combines with J gene TRBJ2-1; 7 bases match TRBD2. Trimming cost V 3 bases and J 10 bases; bases outside gene matches: 15. This CDR3 spans 16 amino acids. The germline gives CDR1 MNHEY, CDR2 SMNVEV (reference sequence). CDR3 in DNA: TGTGCCAGCAGTTTTACCCAGTGGCGGGGGAATTACGAGCAGTTCTTC. It specifies CASSFTQWRGNYEQFF.

The chain employs TRBV28 and TRBJ2-1; TRBD2 matches at 7 bases. CDR1 is MDHEN, CDR2 SYDVKM, per germline. This CDR3 has 14 amino acids. J gave up 0 bases and V 8 bases, and 4 bases lay outside the gene matches. CDR3 sequence (DNA): TGTGCCAGCTGGGGGGGGAGCTCCTACAATGAGCAGTTCTTC. This translates into CASWGGSSYNEQFF.

The CDR3 loop reads CASSGAPGTGEETDTQYF. The DNA of the CDR3 is TGTGCCAGCAGTGGTGCACCGGGGACAGGGGAGGAGACAGATACGCAGTATTTT. The chain employs TRBV25-1 and TRBJ2-3, with TRBD1 matching over 10 bases. Unmatched junction bases numbered 13, after V lost 4 bases and J lost 3 bases. Germline V CDR1 and CDR2: MGHDK, SYGVNS. The CDR3 length is 18 residues.

The chain joins TRBV5-1 to TRBJ1-3; TRBD1 aligns across 9 bases. The J segment lost 6 bases and the V segment lost 4 bases, leaving 11 bases of the junction unmatched. The CDR3 consists of 16 residues. Per germline, CDR1 SGHRS and CDR2 YFSETQ. This CDR3 is CASSRTQGAPVNTIYF. CDR3 DNA: TGCGCCAGCAGCCGAACACAGGGGGCTCCAGTAAACACCATATATTTT.

By share, this clonotype counts as medium-sized. This rearrangement joins TRBV12-3 or TRBV12-4 to TRBJ2-1, with D tentatively TRBD1 (6 bases). Trimming shortened V by 7 bases and J by 4 bases, and 11 bases separated the two germline ends. This CDR3 is 13 amino acids long. The chain's CDR3 is CASNLGQYNEQFF. The CDR3 DNA is TGTGCCAGCAACCTCGGACAGTACAATGAGCAGTTCTTC.

This clonotype came up many times. The V gene is TRBV9, the J gene TRBJ1-3; 9 bases align to TRBD1. The CDR3 has 18 residues. The germline CDR1 and CDR2 sequences are SGDLS and YYNGEE. Losses at the gene ends were 0 bases for V and 1 base for J; bases not matched to a gene: 8. CDR3 in DNA: TGTGCCAGCAGCGTAGTTGCGGGACAGGGCCCATCTGGAAACACCATATATTTT. Its protein is CASSVVAGQGPSGNTIYF.

This clonotype was seen ten or more times. The chain links TRBV6-6 to TRBJ1-1, with 9 bases that match TRBD1. CDR1 MNHNY and CDR2 SVGAGI come from the germline V gene (reference sequence). The length of the CDR3 is 12 residues. Losses at the gene ends were 5 bases for V and 10 bases for J; bases not matched to a gene: 5. The CDR3 sequence: CASSRDREGAFF. CDR3 DNA sequence: TGTGCCAGCAGTCGGGACAGGGAGGGAGCTTTCTTT.

At least ten counts were recorded for this clonotype. The chain is built from TRBV5-1 and TRBJ2-3, with a tentative D call TRBD1 (5 bases). The CDR3 consists of 14 residues. The V and J ends lost 7 bases and 2 bases respectively, with 14 bases between them. Germline CDR1 is SGHRS and CDR2 is YFSETQ. For the CDR3, the DNA is TGCGCCAGCGGAAGGGGTCAAAACACAGATACGCAGTATTTT. It specifies CASGRGQNTDTQYF.

This clonotype showed up many times. The CDR3 protein is CASSSKDTATFYGYTF. CDR3 sequence (DNA): TGTGCCAGCAGCTCAAAGGATACAGCCACCTTCTATGGCTACACCTTC. J is TRBJ1-2 and V is TRBV5-4; D not resolved. The V gene lost 3 bases and the J gene lost 4 bases, with 19 bases spanning the gap. Germline V CDR1 and CDR2: SGHNT, YYREEE (reference sequence). This CDR3 is 16 amino acids long.

This clonotype was seen ten or more times. The chain uses TRBV28 and TRBJ1-6; D is perhaps TRBD1 (5 bases). The CDR3 runs to 15 residues. V was pared by 5 bases and J by 10 bases, with 18 bases between. Germline lookup yields CDR1 MDHEN and CDR2 SYDVKM. DNA of the CDR3: TGTGCCAGCAGTCCCCCGGGGCCGGGGACCTCACCCCTCCACTTT. Encoded protein: CASSPPGPGTSPLHF.

This clonotype was recorded at least ten times. The genes are TRBV5-1 and TRBJ2-3; TRBD1 is a possible D gene (6 bases). Trimming cost V 4 bases and J 8 bases, with 11 bases left between them. This CDR3 comprises 12 residues. The germline V gene encodes CDR1 SGHRS and CDR2 YFSETQ. DNA of the CDR3: TGCGCCAGCAGCGAGCTGGGGGCTACGCAGTATTTT. Its translation: CASSELGATQYF.

Concerning this clonotype: An end of the junction does not agree with germline; a read error may underlie this. The rearrangement links TRBV6-2 or TRBV6-3 to TRBJ2-2, with a weak D call TRBD1 (6 bases). CDR1 and CDR2 (germline): MNHEY, SVGEGT. The CDR3 sequence is 16 residues long. CDR3 sequence reads: CASSYLRQVYTGELSF. Here the CDR3 DNA reads TGTGCCAGCAGTTACTTAAGACAGGTGTACACCGGGGAGCTGTCTTTC.

With regard to this clonotype: This probably arose from a read error, given a far larger clone one base away. The chain uses TRBV13 and TRBJ1-1; no firm D call. The CDR3 contains 13 residues. V was pared by 11 bases and J by 5 bases, with 18 bases between. The germline CDR1 and CDR2 sequences are PRHDT and FYEKMQ (reference sequence). CDR3 protein: CARTLGWGTEAFF. In DNA, the CDR3 is TGTGCCCGCACCCTTGGCTGGGGTACTGAAGCTTTCTTT. Full variable domain (rest looked up from reference TRBV13 and TRBJ1-1): AAGVIQSPRHLIKEKRETATLKCYPIPRHDTVYWYQQGPGQDPQFLISFYEKMQSDKGSIPDRFSAQQFSDYHSELNMSSLELGDSALYFCARTLGWGTEAFFGQGTRLTVV.

This clonotype was observed many times. The chain recombines TRBV28 with TRBJ1-3; unclear D gene. Trimming pared 2 bases from V and 1 base from J, leaving 15 bases between. The CDR3 totals 17 residues. Germline V lookup: CDR1 MDHEN, CDR2 SYDVKM. The CDR3 DNA reads TGTGCCAGCAGTTTAGGGCCGGATATTCGGTCTGGAAACACCATATATTTT. Translation gives CASSLGPDIRSGNTIYF.

This clonotype appeared many times. V and J are TRBV4-2 and TRBJ2-2; D not certain. V lost 1 base, J lost 9 bases, and 6 bases lay in between. In germline, CDR1 is LGHNA, CDR2 YNFKEQ. This CDR3 has 12 amino acids. CDR3 region: CASSQARRELFF. The CDR3 DNA reads as TGTGCCAGCAGCCAAGCGCGAAGGGAGCTGTTTTTT.

This clonotype was observed many times. The rearrangement uses TRBV7-6 and TRBJ1-4; no clear D. Germline CDR1 SGHVS, CDR2 FNYEAQ. The V end lost 5 bases, the J end lost 8 bases, and 18 bases lay between the germline ends. The CDR3 runs to 15 residues. Here the CDR3 DNA reads TGTGCCAGCAGCCAAGACGGAGTAGGGTTCGAAAAACTGTTTTTT. This translates into CASSQDGVGFEKLFF. The entire variable domain, with the rest obtained from reference TRBV7-6 and TRBJ1-4, is as follows: GAGVSQSPRYKVTKRGQDVALRCDPISGHVSLYWYRQALGQGPEFLTYFNYEAQQDKSGLPNDRFSAERPEGSISTLTIQRTEQRDSAMYRCASSQDGVGFEKLFFGSGTQLSVL.

In this sample, this clonotype turned up many times. This sequence joins TRBV28 and TRBJ1-5; TRBD1 aligns across 7 bases. The CDR3 covers 14 residues. CDR1 and CDR2 from the germline V gene are MDHEN and SYDVKM. V lost 7 bases and J lost 3; bases outside the gene matches: 6. The CDR3 nucleotides are TGTGCCAGCACCGCGGACAGGTCCAATCAGCCCCAGCATTTT. Amino acid sequence: CASTADRSNQPQHF.

The rearrangement links TRBV7-1 to TRBJ1-1; D is ambiguous. TRBV7-1 is an open reading frame, and its role is uncertain. Trimming took 5 bases from V and 7 from J, leaving 20 bases between them. The CDR3 is 15 residues long. Here the CDR3 DNA reads TGTGCCAGCAGCCAAACCGGGCGGTCGGAGCTTGAAGCTTTCTTT. Translated: CASSQTGRSELEAFF.

This clonotype appeared many times. The chain joins TRBV20-1 to TRBJ2-3, with TRBD2 identical over 13 bases. Germline-derived CDR1 and CDR2 are DFQATT and SNEGSKA (reference sequence). The CDR3 covers 15 residues. The junction had 1 base not matched to a gene; V was cut back by 3 bases and J by 1 base. The CDR3 here is CSARGLAGRTDTQYF. For the CDR3, the DNA is TGCAGTGCTAGGGGACTAGCGGGACGCACAGATACGCAGTATTTT.

This clonotype showed up many times. The chain carries TRBV10-3 and TRBJ2-1; either TRBD1 or TRBD2 may supply D (5 bases each). V was cut by 3 bases and J by 8 bases, with 8 bases left in between. Germline values: CDR1 ENHRY, CDR2 SYGVKD. The CDR3 consists of 12 residues. CDR3 nucleotide sequence: TGTGCCATCAGTGAAGAGGGGTATGAGCAGTTCTTC. It is translated as CAISEEGYEQFF.

This clonotype was seen a few times. A read error is likely here: a far larger clone is one base away. CDR3 loop: CASSPLVSSYNEQYF. CDR3 DNA sequence: TGTGCCAGCAGCCCTCTGGTGAGCTCCTACAATGAGCAGTACTTC. The chain is built from TRBV28 and TRBJ2-7; no clear D gene. The CDR3 has 15 amino acids. V was cut by 6 bases and J by 7 bases, with 22 bases left in between. Germline V lookup: CDR1 MDHEN, CDR2 SYDVKM.

In regard to this clonotype: One base separates it from a far larger clone, so it is likely a read error. The chain recombines TRBV11-2 with TRBJ2-1; TRBD2 agrees at 10 bases. Trimming took 3 bases from V and 7 from J; bases not matched to a gene: 12. The germline CDR1 and CDR2 sequences are SGHAT and FQNNGV. The CDR3 runs to 17 residues. Written as DNA, the CDR3 is TGTGCCAGCAGCTTTGGCCCTCTAGCGGGAGAGGGTAATGAGCAGTTCTTC. This codes for CASSFGPLAGEGNEQFF.

This clonotype has at least ten counts. The chain recombines TRBV24-1 with TRBJ2-1; 8 bases match TRBD2. Germline trimming cut 3 bases from V and 0 bases from J; bases unmatched to any gene: 3. CDR3 length equals 16 residues. Germline V gene lookup returns CDR1 KGHDR and CDR2 SFDVKD. CDR3 sequence: CATSDRSGSSYNEQFF. CDR3 bases: TGTGCCACCAGTGATCGAAGCGGGAGCTCCTACAATGAGCAGTTCTTC.

This clonotype has at least ten counts. V and J are TRBV2 and TRBJ1-1; TRBD1 matches at 7 bases. J lost 5 bases, V lost 9 bases, and 9 bases had no gene match. The CDR3 length is 13 residues. Germline V gives CDR1 SNHLY, CDR2 FYNNEI. CDR3 amino acids: CARGTERGTEAFF. The CDR3 DNA reads TGTGCCAGGGGGACAGAAAGGGGGACTGAAGCTTTCTTT.

This chain connects TRBV28 to TRBJ1-5; D perhaps matches TRBD1 (6 bases). The V end was cut by 5 bases, the J end by 2 bases, with 13 bases between. Germline V gives CDR1 MDHEN, CDR2 SYDVKM. The CDR3 is 15 residues long. The CDR3 is CASSGLGGGNQPQHF. The DNA for the CDR3 is TGTGCCAGCAGTGGACTAGGGGGTGGCAATCAGCCCCAGCATTTT.

This clonotype was observed many times. The chain recombines TRBV7-6 with TRBJ2-1; no clear D gene. The V end lost 2 bases, the J end lost 4 bases, and 6 bases lay between the germline ends. Germline loops: CDR1 SGHVS, CDR2 FNYEAQ. This CDR3 spans 13 amino acids. CDR3 loop: CASSLTEYNEQFF. CDR3 coding DNA: TGTGCCAGCAGCTTAACAGAGTACAATGAGCAGTTCTTC.